These 17 T cell receptor beta chains share one sample of origin, sequenced in a study of T cells in Graves' hyperthyroidism and ophthalmopathy. Researchers amplified the TCR beta CDR3 regions from RNA transcripts. Primed by the HTBI set, a first-round RT-PCR was run on the TCR CDR3. Each CDR3 protein gets one entry after TCRdb re-called the multiplex PCR reads with MiXCR. The table includes about 600,000 distinct CDR3 sequences, around 15% detected once. Input material: blood. The receptors were sampled from a middle-aged woman with Graves' ophthalmopathy.

This clonotype was detected a few times. The chain joins TRBV12-3 or TRBV12-4 to TRBJ1-3, with no clear D. V lost 2 bases, J lost 7 bases, and 0 bases lay in between. The CDR3 sequence is 10 residues long. CDR3 coding DNA: TGTGCCAGCAGTTTAAACACCATATATTTT. It translates to CASSLNTIYF.

This clonotype occurred many times. V gene TRBV6-1 combines with J gene TRBJ2-2; D may be TRBD2 (5 bases). Per the germline V gene, CDR1 is MNHNS and CDR2 is SASEGT. The CDR3 is made up of 14 amino acids. Trimming pared 3 bases from V and 5 bases from J, leaving 10 bases between. CDR3 nucleotides: TGTGCCAGCAGTGATAGCGACGAAACCGGGGAGCTGTTTTTT. Translated, it gives CASSDSDETGELFF.

The rearrangement links TRBV12-3 or TRBV12-4 to TRBJ2-7, with TRBD1 matching over 9 bases. The CDR3 is made up of 14 amino acids. Germline trimming cut 5 bases from V and 6 bases from J; bases unmatched to any gene: 8. The CDR3 nucleotides are TGTGCCAGCAGTCACCGGGACAGGGCTTTCGAGCAGTACTTC. Protein: CASSHRDRAFEQYF.

This CDR3 reads CASSPRGGADQFF. The CDR3 DNA reads as TGTGCCAGCAGCCCTCGGGGAGGTGCTGATCAGTTCTTC. This chain connects TRBV27 to TRBJ2-1, with TRBD2 as a possible D gene (6 bases). The CDR3 consists of 13 residues. Deletions cut 6 bases from V and 13 bases from J, with 19 bases between. CDR1 and CDR2 (germline): MNHEY, SMNVEV (reference sequence).

This clonotype was detected a few times. The chain recombines TRBV19 with TRBJ2-7, with D maybe TRBD2 (6 bases). This CDR3 spans 15 amino acids. Trimming left V 4 bases short and J 1 base short, with 14 bases between. Germline V CDR1 and CDR2: LNHDA, SQIVND (reference sequence). The CDR3 protein is CASSSGATPSYEQYF. DNA of the CDR3: TGTGCCAGTAGTAGCGGGGCAACCCCTTCCTACGAGCAGTACTTC.

This chain uses TRBV19 with TRBJ2-5; D gene uncertain. The length of the CDR3 is 14 residues. From germline, CDR1 is LNHDA and CDR2 SQIVND (reference sequence). V was pared by 4 bases and J by 1 base, with 10 bases between. The CDR3 protein is CASSTQQSQETQYF. CDR3 coding DNA: TGTGCCAGTAGTACCCAACAGTCCCAAGAGACCCAGTACTTC.

This chain links TRBV20-1 with TRBJ1-1; maybe TRBD1 (6 bases). Germline V lookup: CDR1 DFQATT, CDR2 SNEGSKA (reference sequence). The length of the CDR3 is 13 residues. Trimming took off 4 bases at V and 0 bases at J, with 9 bases between the two ends. CDR3 in amino acids: CSANGQMNTEAFF. Here the CDR3 DNA reads TGCAGTGCTAATGGACAGATGAACACTGAAGCTTTCTTT.

V usage is TRBV7-8 and J usage is TRBJ1-2; D gene ambiguous. This CDR3 comprises 14 residues. V was trimmed by 2 bases and J by 3 bases, leaving 10 bases between them. In germline, CDR1 is SGHVS, CDR2 FQNEAQ. The CDR3 DNA reads as TGTGCCAGCAGCTTAAACCGGGATTACTATGGCTACACCTTC. Its translation: CASSLNRDYYGYTF. Supplemented by reference TRBV7-8 and TRBJ1-2, the full variable domain reads GAGVSQSPRYKVAKRGQDVALRCDPISGHVSLFWYQQALGQGPEFLTYFQNEAQLDKSGLPSDRFFAERPEGSVSTLKIQRTQQEDSAVYLCASSLNRDYYGYTFGSGTRLTVV.

The chain is built from TRBV2 and TRBJ1-6; no definite D call. Germline CDR1 is SNHLY and CDR2 is FYNNEI. Trimming stripped 5 bases from V and 7 bases from J, with 9 bases between. The CDR3 spans 13 residues. Here the CDR3 reads CASSPLRNSPLHF. In DNA, the CDR3 is TGTGCCAGCAGTCCACTTCGGAATTCACCCCTCCACTTT.

This clonotype was detected a few times. The chain has TRBV19 and TRBJ2-7; D gene unclear. Trimming left V 5 bases short and J 4 bases short, with 15 bases between. The CDR3 is made up of 14 amino acids. Per germline, CDR1 LNHDA and CDR2 SQIVND (reference sequence). CDR3: CASSEPGSVYEQYF. CDR3 nucleotide sequence: TGTGCCAGTAGTGAGCCGGGTTCGGTTTACGAGCAGTACTTC. The variable domain in full, with the rest retrieved from reference TRBV19 and TRBJ2-7, is DGGITQSPKYLFRKEGQNVTLSCEQNLNHDAMYWYRQDPGQGLRLIYYSQIVNDFQKGDIAEGYSVSREKKESFPLTVTSAQKNPTAFYLCASSEPGSVYEQYFGPGTRLTVT.

The chain carries TRBV19 and TRBJ2-2; 7 bases map to TRBD1. Germline V gives CDR1 LNHDA, CDR2 SQIVND (reference sequence). The V segment lost 6 bases and the J segment 4 bases; nucleotides outside the gene matches: 8. CDR3 length equals 15 residues. CDR3 in amino acids: CASRITGVSTGELFF. The DNA of the CDR3 is TGTGCCAGTAGAATCACAGGGGTTAGCACCGGGGAGCTGTTTTTT.

The rearrangement joins TRBV2 to TRBJ2-3; D call uncertain. The V and J ends lost 8 bases and 6 bases respectively, with 9 bases between them. Germline assignment: CDR1 SNHLY and CDR2 FYNNEI. The CDR3 contains 11 residues. CDR3 DNA sequence: TGTGCCAGCTACCAGAGGGATACGCAGTATTTT. Its translation: CASYQRDTQYF.

This clonotype was observed a few times. For the CDR3, the DNA is TGTGCCAGCGGAAGTTTTTCCACGTACGAGGCCGGGGAGCTGTTTTTT. This encodes CASGSFSTYEAGELFF. The V and J genes are TRBV7-9 and TRBJ2-2; D remains ambiguous. The CDR3 contains 16 residues. V dropped 8 bases and J dropped 6 bases, with 22 bases sitting between them. CDR1 and CDR2 (germline): SEHNR, FQNEAQ (reference sequence).

On this clonotype: This may come from a read error, since a much larger clone is one base off. The gene calls are TRBV2 and TRBJ1-6; 8 bases fit TRBD1. The germline CDR1 and CDR2 sequences are SNHLY and FYNNEI. The CDR3 length is 15 residues. The chain's CDR3 is CASSSDRVENSALHF. CDR3 nucleotide sequence: TGTGCCAGCAGTTCGGACAGGGTTGAAAATTCAGCCCTCCACTTT.

This clonotype was detected ten times or more. J is TRBJ1-2 and V is TRBV2, with D uncertain. The CDR3 is 13 residues long. The germline V gene has CDR1 SNHLY and CDR2 FYNNEI. V lost 5 bases and J lost 3, with 10 bases in between. In DNA, the CDR3 is TGTGCCAGCAGTTACGGTTGGGACTATGGCTACACCTTC. Encoded protein: CASSYGWDYGYTF.

This clonotype was counted ten times or more. The chain links TRBV20-1 to TRBJ2-3, with D possibly called TRBD1 or TRBD2 (5 bases each). CDR1 is DFQATT, CDR2 SNEGSKA, per germline (reference sequence). V was pared by 6 bases and J by 4 bases, with 20 bases between. The CDR3 has 15 residues. The CDR3 DNA reads TGCAGTGCCCCCGCCGCAGTGAGGGGTTCAGATACGCAGTATTTT. The encoded protein is CSAPAAVRGSDTQYF.

This clonotype was found a few times. The chain links TRBV7-9 to TRBJ2-7; 13 bases fit TRBD2. CDR1 and CDR2 (germline): SEHNR, FQNEAQ (reference sequence). This CDR3 spans 19 amino acids. The trim removed 4 bases at V and 3 bases at J, leaving 15 bases unmatched. The CDR3 sequence: CASSSTGGLAGTPNYEQYF. In DNA form, the CDR3 reads TGTGCCAGCAGCTCGACAGGGGGACTAGCGGGAACTCCCAACTACGAGCAGTACTTC. Full variable domain (remainder filled in from reference TRBV7-9 and TRBJ2-7): DTGVSQNPRHKITKRGQNVTFRCDPISEHNRLYWYRQTLGQGPEFLTYFQNEAQLEKSRLLSDRFSAERPKGSFSTLEIQRTEQGDSAMYLCASSSTGGLAGTPNYEQYFGPGTRLTVT.